Listed here are 29 T cell receptor beta chains from one sample, sequenced in a study of T cell repertoires in cytomegalovirus infection. TCRdb recomputed calls from the reads with MiXCR, one row per CDR3 protein. The sample includes under 150,000 distinct CDR3 sequences, 20% to 30% seen only once; the top ten take 34%. Their antigens are not known. The sequencing input was PBMCs, sequenced either directly or after in vitro stimulation (not recorded which). The origin of the receptors is a human donor in good health (CMV status not recorded). Some clones in this sample may be carry-over from other donors' samples.

This clonotype was detected only a few times. This sequence joins TRBV20-1 and TRBJ2-1, with TRBD2 identical over 13 bases. CDR3 length: 15 amino acids. V trimming: 5 bases; J trimming: 8 bases; junction bases outside the gene matches: 9. Germline-derived CDR1 and CDR2 are DFQATT and SNEGSKA (reference sequence). CDR3: CSAGGTSGVRDEQFF. The CDR3 DNA sequence: TGCAGTGCTGGAGGGACTAGCGGGGTTCGAGATGAGCAGTTCTTC.

The gene calls are TRBV24-1 and TRBJ1-5; 8 nucleotides align to TRBD1. CDR3 length: 18 amino acids. V trimming: 3 bases; J trimming: 4 bases; junction bases outside the gene matches: 13. Per the germline V gene, CDR1 is KGHDR and CDR2 is SFDVKD. The CDR3 bases are TGTGCCACCAGTGATACCAAGAGGGGGACAGGCCATAATCAGCCCCAGCATTTT. Translation gives CATSDTKRGTGHNQPQHF.

This clonotype rates as medium-sized. This sequence joins TRBV28 and TRBJ1-5; D unresolved. Germline V gene data show CDR1 as MDHEN and CDR2 as SYDVKM. V was clipped by 5 bases and J by 4 bases, with 9 bases between them. The CDR3 is made up of 13 amino acids. CDR3 residues: CASSLLGNQPQHF. The CDR3 DNA is TGTGCCAGCAGTCTATTAGGAAATCAGCCCCAGCATTTT.

The gene calls are TRBV6-2 or TRBV6-3 and TRBJ2-5; possibly TRBD1 for D (5 bases). This CDR3 is built from 11 residues. V lost 5 bases and J lost 7, with 8 bases in between. Germline CDR1 MNHEY, CDR2 SVGEGT. In nucleotides, the CDR3 is TGTGCCAGCAGTCCCCAGGGGACCCAGTACTTC. Protein product: CASSPQGTQYF.

The chain employs TRBV20-1 and TRBJ2-5, with 8 bases matching TRBD2. Germline values: CDR1 DFQATT, CDR2 SNEGSKA (reference sequence). V lost 6 bases to trimming and J lost 5 bases; unmatched junction nucleotides: 8. This CDR3 comprises 13 residues. The CDR3 DNA follows: TGCAGTGCCTTCTGGGCTAGCGGGGAGACCCAGTACTTC. Amino acids: CSAFWASGETQYF.

Only a few counts were recorded for this clonotype. This rearrangement joins TRBV10-3 to TRBJ2-7; perhaps TRBD2 as D (5 bases). The germline V gene encodes CDR1 ENHRY and CDR2 SYGVKD. V was cut by 6 bases and J by 4 bases, with 22 bases left in between. This CDR3 contains 16 residues. As DNA, the CDR3 is TGTGCCATCAGCCAAGCAGGCCGGATCGGGGTGTACGAGCAGTACTTC. Residues: CAISQAGRIGVYEQYF.

This clonotype was recorded many times. The chain couples TRBV6-2 or TRBV6-3 to TRBJ2-2; 7 bases align to TRBD2. V was pared by 4 bases and J by 3 bases, with 2 bases of the junction left unmatched. The CDR3 has 14 residues. Germline V CDR1 and CDR2: MNHEY, SVGEGT. The CDR3 coding sequence is TGTGCCAGCAGTTGGGCGGGAGACACCGGGGAGCTGTTTTTT. It translates to CASSWAGDTGELFF.

This clonotype was recorded at least ten times. The gene calls are TRBV7-2 and TRBJ1-1; TRBD1 agrees at 8 bases. Germline CDR1 and CDR2: SGHTA and FQGNSA. CDR3 length: 15 amino acids. The V segment lost 4 bases and the J segment 0 bases; nucleotides outside the gene matches: 4. The CDR3 spells CASSSPDRVNTEAFF. DNA of the CDR3: TGTGCCAGCAGCTCACCGGACAGGGTGAACACTGAAGCTTTCTTT.

The V and J genes are TRBV10-3 and TRBJ2-6; no firm D call. The ends were cut back, 0 bases at V and 1 base at J, with 4 bases in the middle. This CDR3 has 15 residues. Germline V gene data show CDR1 as ENHRY and CDR2 as SYGVKD. CDR3 sequence reads: CAISESGSGANVLTF. The CDR3 bases are TGTGCCATCAGTGAGTCGGGGTCTGGGGCCAACGTCCTGACTTTC.

This clonotype was recorded a few times. The chain recombines TRBV19 with TRBJ1-3, with TRBD1 as a possible D gene (5 bases). From germline, CDR1 is LNHDA and CDR2 SQIVND (reference sequence). Trimming removed 6 bases at V and 0 bases at J, with 12 bases between. This CDR3 has 15 amino acids. The CDR3 loop reads CASSSTAFSGNTIYF. The DNA of the CDR3 is TGTGCCAGTAGCTCGACAGCCTTCTCTGGAAACACCATATATTTT.

This chain links TRBV7-6 with TRBJ1-5; D uncertain. Trimming cost V 5 bases and J 3 bases, with 14 bases left between them. The length of the CDR3 is 15 residues. Germline-derived CDR1 and CDR2 are SGHVS and FNYEAQ. The CDR3 DNA sequence: TGTGCCAGCAGCATAGATGGGCAGGACAATCAGCCCCAGCATTTT. Its protein product is CASSIDGQDNQPQHF. The whole variable domain, filled in from reference TRBV7-6 and TRBJ1-5, reads GAGVSQSPRYKVTKRGQDVALRCDPISGHVSLYWYRQALGQGPEFLTYFNYEAQQDKSGLPNDRFSAERPEGSISTLTIQRTEQRDSAMYRCASSIDGQDNQPQHFGDGTRLSIL.

This chain joins TRBV10-3 and TRBJ2-1; D call uncertain. CDR1 ENHRY and CDR2 SYGVKD come from the germline V gene. Trimming pared 1 base from V and 9 bases from J, leaving 10 bases between. This CDR3 has 13 amino acids. The CDR3: CAISEYELTEQFF. Written as DNA, the CDR3 is TGTGCCATCAGTGAGTACGAGCTCACTGAGCAGTTCTTC.

The sample holds many counts of this clonotype. V usage is TRBV7-2 and J usage is TRBJ2-7, with D tentatively TRBD1 (5 bases). The CDR3 length is 15 residues. CDR1 is SGHTA, CDR2 FQGNSA, per germline. The V and J ends lost 2 bases and 3 bases respectively, with 14 bases between them. CDR3 sequence reads: CASSLLSTEIYEQYF. In nucleotides, the CDR3 is TGTGCCAGCAGCTTACTTTCGACAGAAATCTACGAGCAGTACTTC.

The chain has TRBV7-4 and TRBJ2-3; no clear D gene. From germline, CDR1 is SGHVT and CDR2 SQSDAQ. V was clipped by 7 bases and J by 2 bases, with 10 bases between them. The CDR3 sequence is 13 residues long. CDR3 DNA: TGTGCCAGCATCCCGCCGTCCACAGATACGCAGTATTTT. As protein: CASIPPSTDTQYF.

This chain connects TRBV7-9 to TRBJ2-3, with D possibly matching TRBD1 (6 bases). The CDR3 spans 13 residues. V was cut by 5 bases and J by 7 bases, with 13 bases left in between. Looked up from germline, CDR1 is SEHNR and CDR2 is FQNEAQ (reference sequence). The CDR3 protein is CASSPTGFNTQYF. Written as DNA, the CDR3 is TGTGCCAGCAGCCCCACAGGGTTCAATACGCAGTATTTT.

The J gene is TRBJ1-5, the V gene TRBV2; TRBD1 aligns across 7 bases. The ends lost 1 base at V and 4 bases at J; junction bases unmatched: 1. The V gene's germline CDR1 is SNHLY and CDR2 FYNNEI. This CDR3 is 14 amino acids long. Here the CDR3 DNA reads TGTGCCAGCAGTGAAGTGGACAGGAATCAGCCCCAGCATTTT. This sequence encodes CASSEVDRNQPQHF.

V usage is TRBV6-2 or TRBV6-3 and J usage is TRBJ2-3, with D perhaps matching TRBD1 (6 bases). Germline CDR1 reads MNHEY; CDR2 reads SVGEGT. This CDR3 has 14 residues. V lost 4 bases to trimming and J lost 2 bases, with 10 bases between them. CDR3 amino acids: CASSSGQLTDTQYF. The CDR3 region has the DNA TGTGCCAGCAGTTCCGGACAGCTCACAGATACGCAGTATTTT.

This clonotype was seen only a few times. This chain joins TRBV19 and TRBJ1-5; D call uncertain. V was cut by 5 bases and J by 0 bases, with 8 bases left in between. Germline V gene lookup returns CDR1 LNHDA and CDR2 SQIVND (reference sequence). The CDR3 consists of 14 residues. The CDR3 here is CASSSEGSNQPQHF. CDR3 bases: TGTGCCAGTAGTTCGGAGGGTAGCAATCAGCCCCAGCATTTT.

The V and J genes are TRBV18 and TRBJ2-6; no reliable D call. Between the trimmed V and J ends, which lost 3 bases and 0 bases, there was a span of 12 bases. The CDR3 spans 17 residues. Germline V lookup: CDR1 KGHSH, CDR2 LQKENI. As DNA, the CDR3 is TGTGCCAGCTCACCCAACGGTCTCCACTCTGGGGCCAACGTCCTGACTTTC. Translating it yields CASSPNGLHSGANVLTF.

This chain connects TRBV11-2 to TRBJ2-7, with D possibly TRBD2 on 5 matching bases. Looked up from germline, CDR1 is SGHAT and CDR2 is FQNNGV. Trimming pared 5 bases from V and 7 bases from J, leaving 12 bases between. The CDR3 consists of 12 residues. CDR3 nucleotide sequence: TGTGCCAGCAGCCATGGACTGGGGGAGCAGTACGTC. It encodes CASSHGLGEQYV.

This clonotype occurred many times. The genes are TRBV24-1 and TRBJ2-3, with 10 bases matching TRBD1. In germline, CDR1 is KGHDR, CDR2 SFDVKD. Trimming at V came to 9 bases and at J to 5 bases, leaving 7 bases not matched to a gene. CDR3 length equals 14 residues. The chain's CDR3 is CATEQTGGRDTQYF. CDR3 nucleotides: TGTGCCACCGAACAGACAGGGGGCAGAGATACGCAGTATTTT.

In this sample, this clonotype turned up many times. This CDR3 reads CSVESGRMGNEQFF. The DNA for the CDR3 is TGCAGCGTTGAGAGCGGGAGGATGGGGAATGAGCAGTTCTTC. The chain is built from TRBV29-1 and TRBJ2-1, with TRBD2 matching over 9 bases. The CDR3 loop spans 14 amino acids. The germline V gene encodes CDR1 SQVTM and CDR2 ANQGSEA. The V and J ends lost 3 bases and 7 bases, in that order; junction bases with no gene match: 7.

This clonotype occurred a few times. The chain recombines TRBV7-2 with TRBJ1-1; TRBD1 matches at 9 bases. Germline values: CDR1 SGHTA, CDR2 FQGNSA. The CDR3 is made up of 14 amino acids. After removal of 5 bases from V and 4 bases from J, the junction contained 5 bases not matched to a gene. CDR3 region: CASSRGTGSTEAFF. CDR3 bases: TGTGCCAGCAGCCGGGGGACAGGGAGCACTGAAGCTTTCTTT.

This clonotype was counted many times. The chain has TRBV7-2 and TRBJ1-5; 7 nucleotides align to TRBD1. CDR3 size: 17 residues. The germline gives CDR1 SGHTA, CDR2 FQGNSA. V trimming: 1 base; J trimming: 2 bases; junction bases outside the gene matches: 8. The CDR3 sequence is CASSLVGGGRGNQPQHF. In DNA, the CDR3 is TGTGCCAGCAGCTTAGTGGGAGGGGGCAGGGGCAATCAGCCCCAGCATTTT.

The rearrangement joins TRBV5-3 to TRBJ2-5; a possible D gene is TRBD2 (6 bases). TRBV5-3 is recorded as an ORF, its role being uncertain. V was trimmed by 8 bases and J by 3 bases, leaving 17 bases between them. This CDR3 region has 14 residues. CDR3 nucleotide sequence: TGTGCCAGCAGCCCGAAGACTAGAGAAGAGACCCAGTACTTC. The encoded protein is CASSPKTREETQYF.

V usage is TRBV5-5 and J usage is TRBJ2-1, with TRBD1 matching 8 bases. Trimming at V came to 5 bases and at J to 5 bases, leaving 9 bases not matched to a gene. The CDR3 contains 15 residues. Germline CDR1 SGHKS, CDR2 YYEKEE (reference sequence). CDR3 sequence: CASSLRQGPNNEQFF. CDR3 sequence (DNA): TGTGCCAGCAGTCTAAGACAGGGGCCCAACAATGAGCAGTTCTTC.

There are a few counts of this clonotype. The chain employs TRBV7-2 and TRBJ1-1; no firm D call. Germline V CDR1 and CDR2: SGHTA, FQGNSA. V lost 3 bases, J lost 1 base, and 6 bases lay in between. The CDR3 loop spans 13 amino acids. CDR3 sequence reads: CASSFTRNTEAFF. CDR3 bases: TGTGCCAGCAGCTTTACTAGGAACACTGAAGCTTTCTTT.

A few counts support this clonotype. The rearrangement uses TRBV7-2 and TRBJ1-1, with 8 bases lining up with TRBD1. The ends lost 5 bases at V and 5 bases at J; junction bases unmatched: 7. This CDR3 is 14 amino acids long. CDR1 and CDR2 (germline): SGHTA, FQGNSA. CDR3 in amino acids: CASSNRQGLTEAFF. CDR3 DNA sequence: TGTGCCAGCAGCAACCGACAGGGGCTGACTGAAGCTTTCTTT.

This chain connects TRBV5-5 to TRBJ1-1; 9 nucleotides agree with TRBD1. The germline V gene has CDR1 SGHKS and CDR2 YYEKEE (reference sequence). The CDR3 has 19 amino acids. The junction had 23 bases not matched to a gene; V was cut back by 6 bases and J by 5 bases. Written as DNA, the CDR3 is TGTGCCAGCACCCTCCGGGACAGGGTATTTTTGGACCGTAGAACTGAAGCTTTCTTT. It encodes CASTLRDRVFLDRRTEAFF. Full variable domain (remainder filled in from reference TRBV5-5 and TRBJ1-1): DAGVTQSPTHLIKTRGQQVTLRCSPISGHKSVSWYQQVLGQGPQFIFQYYEKEERGRGNFPDRFSARQFPNYSSELNVNALLLGDSALYLCASTLRDRVFLDRRTEAFFGQGTRLTVV.